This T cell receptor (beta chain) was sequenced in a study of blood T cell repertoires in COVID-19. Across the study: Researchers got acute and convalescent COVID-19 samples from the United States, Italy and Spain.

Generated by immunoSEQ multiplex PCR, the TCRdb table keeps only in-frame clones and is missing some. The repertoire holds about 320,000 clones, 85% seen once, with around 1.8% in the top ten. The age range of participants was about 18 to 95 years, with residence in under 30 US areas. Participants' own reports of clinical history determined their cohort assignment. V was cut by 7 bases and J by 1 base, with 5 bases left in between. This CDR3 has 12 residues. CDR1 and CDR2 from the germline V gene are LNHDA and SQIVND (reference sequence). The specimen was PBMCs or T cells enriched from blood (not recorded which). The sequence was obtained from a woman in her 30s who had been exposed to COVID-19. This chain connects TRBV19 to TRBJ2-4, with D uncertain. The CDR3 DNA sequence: TGTGCCAGTACCGGGGCCAAAAACATTCAGTACTTC. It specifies CASTGAKNIQYF.